These 25 T cell receptor beta chains were all obtained from the same sample, sequenced in a study of OX40 agonist ivuxolimab in advanced cancers. Clones were sequenced by immunoSEQ multiplex PCR, and TCRdb holds only the in-frame ones, with some missing. The repertoire holds over 30,000 clones, with roughly 86% as singletons. The sequencing used CD4+ or CD8+ T cells sorted from blood, collected in a trial of the OX40 agonist ivuxolimab. These receptors originate from an adult with an advanced solid tumor such as melanoma, head and neck, liver or kidney cancer.

The chain employs TRBV19 and TRBJ2-5; a weak D match, TRBD1 (6 bases). The DNA end is more similar to TRBJ2-7, so the J call may be wrong. Germline values: CDR1 LNHDA, CDR2 SQIVND (reference sequence). The CDR3 has 12 residues. The CDR3 here is CASSQQGYEQYF. DNA of the CDR3: TGTGCCAGTAGCCAACAGGGTTACGAGCAGTACTTC.

The chain uses TRBV14 and TRBJ1-1, with 10 nucleotides matching TRBD1. From germline, CDR1 is SGHDN and CDR2 FVKESK. The CDR3 is 14 amino acids. V lost 4 bases to trimming and J lost 7 bases; unmatched junction nucleotides: 6. The CDR3 loop is CASSPRDRGNEAFF. CDR3 nucleotide sequence: TGTGCCAGCAGCCCGCGGGACAGGGGAAATGAAGCTTTCTTT.

V gene TRBV5-1 combines with J gene TRBJ1-1; D is unresolved. Looked up from germline, CDR1 is SGHRS and CDR2 is YFSETQ. V dropped 3 bases and J dropped 1 base, with 13 bases sitting between them. The CDR3 extends over 15 amino acids. The CDR3 DNA sequence: TGCGCCAGCAGCTCCCTCCAGCCGGGGAACACTGAAGCTTTCTTT. Translated, it gives CASSSLQPGNTEAFF.

The chain employs TRBV7-9 and TRBJ1-4; maybe TRBD1 (6 bases). Per germline, CDR1 SEHNR and CDR2 FQNEAQ (reference sequence). This CDR3 comprises 12 residues. Trimming cost V 3 bases and J 8 bases, with 7 bases left between them. The CDR3 loop reads CASSFGGEKLFF. CDR3 bases: TGTGCCAGCAGCTTCGGGGGCGAAAAACTGTTTTTT.

The chain links TRBV19 to TRBJ2-3; 11 bases are a match to TRBD2. V lost 6 bases, J lost 3 bases, and 2 bases stayed unmatched. Germline lookup yields CDR1 LNHDA and CDR2 SQIVND (reference sequence). This CDR3 has 14 residues. The CDR3 DNA follows: TGTGCCAGTAGGACTAGCGGGACGACAGATACGCAGTATTTT. It specifies CASRTSGTTDTQYF.

The chain has TRBV18 and TRBJ2-1; D unclear. Germline CDR1 and CDR2: KGHSH and LQKENI. V shed 3 bases and J shed 5 bases, with 8 bases lying between them. The length of the CDR3 is 13 residues. The CDR3 region has the DNA TGTGCCAGCTCACCCAACACTAACAATGAGCAGTTCTTC. Translated: CASSPNTNNEQFF.

V gene TRBV11-2 combines with J gene TRBJ1-1, with a possible D match to TRBD1 (6 bases). The V end lost 5 bases, the J end lost 1 base, and 14 bases lay between the germline ends. The CDR3 has 15 amino acids. Germline lookup yields CDR1 SGHAT and CDR2 FQNNGV. The CDR3 bases are TGTGCCAGCAGCATAACAGGGAGTCCGAACACTGAAGCTTTCTTT. This sequence encodes CASSITGSPNTEAFF.

The J gene is TRBJ2-1, the V gene TRBV28, with 15 positions matching TRBD2. V lost 6 bases, J lost 6 bases, and 6 bases stayed unmatched. The CDR3 has 16 amino acids. The germline V gene encodes CDR1 MDHEN and CDR2 SYDVKM. CDR3 loop: CASSGTSGRYLNEQFF. For the CDR3, the DNA is TGTGCCAGCAGCGGGACTAGCGGGAGGTACCTCAATGAGCAGTTCTTC.

The chain has TRBV11-2 and TRBJ2-2; TRBD1 matches 8 bases. The CDR3 consists of 15 residues. CDR1 is SGHAT, CDR2 FQNNGV, per germline. The junction had 8 bases not matched to a gene; V was cut back by 7 bases and J by 4 bases. CDR3 in DNA: TGTGCCAGCAACCGGGACAGGATATTCACCGGGGAGCTGTTTTTT. This encodes CASNRDRIFTGELFF. Drawing the rest from reference TRBV11-2 and TRBJ2-2, the complete variable domain is EAGVAQSPRYKIIEKRQSVAFWCNPISGHATLYWYQQILGQGPKLLIQFQNNGVVDDSQLPKDRFSAERLKGVDSTLKIQPAKLEDSAVYLCASNRDRIFTGELFFGEGSRLTVL.

V usage is TRBV28 and J usage is TRBJ2-3, with TRBD2 as a possible D gene (6 bases). V lost 5 bases to trimming and J lost 6 bases, with 18 bases between them. The germline V gene has CDR1 MDHEN and CDR2 SYDVKM. CDR3 length equals 15 residues. The DNA of the CDR3 is TGTGCCAGCAGTCCTCCGGGGGTTAGTATGGATACGCAGTATTTT. As protein: CASSPPGVSMDTQYF.

The rearrangement uses TRBV6-1 and TRBJ1-5; the D gene is possibly TRBD1 (5 bases). The V end was cut by 2 bases, the J end by 3 bases, with 11 bases between. This CDR3 is built from 15 residues. In germline, CDR1 is MNHNS, CDR2 SASEGT. CDR3 DNA sequence: TGTGCCAGCAGTGAAAGGCAGGGCTACAATCAGCCCCAGCATTTT. It codes for CASSERQGYNQPQHF.

On this clone: Mismatch with germline at one junction end may stem from a read error. CDR3 protein: CASSLEGTIFYNEQFF. In DNA, the CDR3 is TGTGCCAGCAGTTTAGAGGGGACTATTTTCTACAATGAGCAGTTCTTC. The J gene is TRBJ2-1, the V gene TRBV7-6; 7 positions match TRBD2. CDR1 and CDR2 (germline): SGHVS, FNYEAQ. CDR3 length: 16 residues.

V is TRBV28 and J is TRBJ1-5, with a weak D call TRBD1 (5 bases). V lost 2 bases and J 4 bases, leaving 24 bases between the germline ends. The CDR3 runs 19 residues. In germline, CDR1 is MDHEN, CDR2 SYDVKM. The chain's CDR3 is CASSLGASWGQEPNQPQHF. For the CDR3, the DNA is TGTGCCAGCAGTTTAGGGGCATCGTGGGGCCAGGAACCAAATCAGCCCCAGCATTTT.

V gene TRBV7-2 combines with J gene TRBJ2-1; TRBD2 aligns across 8 bases. The V and J ends lost 5 bases and 6 bases, in that order; junction bases with no gene match: 12. CDR3 size: 16 residues. Germline V gives CDR1 SGHTA, CDR2 FQGNSA. The DNA for the CDR3 is TGTGCCAGCAGCCCCGCGAGAGCGGGAGCCGGCAATGAGCAGTTCTTC. It codes for CASSPARAGAGNEQFF.

To note about this clone: Compared with germline, one end of the junction differs, possibly owing to a read error. V and J are TRBV5-1 and TRBJ2-1, with D possibly called TRBD1 or TRBD2 (6 bases each). Germline V lookup: CDR1 SGHRS, CDR2 YFSETQ. The CDR3 totals 15 residues. In nucleotides, the CDR3 is TGCGCCAGCAGCTTGGCCGCCGCGGGACAACAGGCCAGAGTCTTC. Amino acids: CASSLAAAGQQARVF. The full variable domain, its missing parts supplied by reference TRBV5-1 and TRBJ2-1, is KAGVTQTPRYLIKTRGQQVTLSCSPISGHRSVSWYQQTPGQGLQFLFEYFSETQRNKGNFPGRFSGRQFSNSRSEMNVSTLELGDSALYLCASSLAAAGQQARVFGPGTRLTVL.

This chain links TRBV5-4 with TRBJ1-2; 12 positions agree with TRBD1. CDR1 and CDR2 (germline): SGHNT, YYREEE (reference sequence). The trim removed 5 bases at V and 8 bases at J, leaving 10 bases unmatched. There are 15 residues in the CDR3. DNA for the CDR3: TGTGCCAGCAGGGGGGACCGGGACAGGGGGCTCGGCTACACCTTC. Translation: CASRGDRDRGLGYTF.

This chain connects TRBV19 to TRBJ1-5; D gene ambiguous. Trimming removed 2 bases at V and 6 bases at J, with 5 bases between. This CDR3 is 12 amino acids long. Germline V CDR1 and CDR2: LNHDA, SQIVND (reference sequence). The CDR3 region is CASSISGQPQHF. The CDR3 DNA sequence: TGTGCCAGTAGTATATCCGGTCAGCCCCAGCATTTT.

The chain is built from TRBV28 and TRBJ2-1, with TRBD1 matching over 10 bases. The CDR3 runs 15 residues. J was trimmed by 8 bases and V by 4 bases; bases with no gene match: 8. CDR1 is MDHEN and CDR2 is SYDVKM in the germline V gene. The CDR3 region has the DNA TGTGCCAGCAGTTCCCGGGACAGGGGCTGGGATGAGCAGTTCTTC. This translates into CASSSRDRGWDEQFF.

V usage is TRBV19 and J usage is TRBJ1-5; no definite D call. Per the germline V gene, CDR1 is LNHDA and CDR2 is SQIVND (reference sequence). V was pared by 0 bases and J by 6 bases, with 15 bases between. This CDR3 has 16 amino acids. Here the CDR3 reads CASSIDATPGRQPQHF. CDR3 DNA sequence: TGTGCCAGTAGTATAGATGCCACCCCAGGTCGTCAGCCCCAGCATTTT.

The chain carries TRBV27 and TRBJ1-2; 7 positions agree with TRBD1. CDR3 length equals 12 residues. CDR1 is MNHEY and CDR2 is SMNVEV in the germline V gene (reference sequence). V trimming: 5 bases; J trimming: 4 bases; junction bases outside the gene matches: 1. The CDR3 nucleotides are TGTGCCAGCAGTACAGGGGCCTATGGCTACACCTTC. As protein: CASSTGAYGYTF.

The rearrangement uses TRBV2 and TRBJ2-1; TRBD2 aligns across 11 bases. Germline CDR1 is SNHLY and CDR2 is FYNNEI. CDR3 length equals 15 residues. The V segment lost 6 bases and the J segment 7 bases; nucleotides outside the gene matches: 8. The CDR3: CASRPTSGSANEQFF. CDR3 nucleotides: TGTGCCAGCAGGCCTACTAGCGGGAGCGCTAATGAGCAGTTCTTC.

In its sample, this clone was seen a few times. J is TRBJ1-1 and V is TRBV11-3; tentatively, D is TRBD1 (6 bases). Germline loops: CDR1 SGHNT, CDR2 YENEEA. The CDR3 is 15 amino acids. The germline V and J ends were trimmed by 5 bases and 1 base, with 14 bases remaining between them. The CDR3 DNA reads as TGTGCCAGCAGCATAACAGGGAGTCCGAACACTGAAGCTTTCTTT. Translated, it gives CASSITGSPNTEAFF. The variable domain in full, completed from reference TRBV11-3 and TRBJ1-1, reads EAGVVQSPRYKIIEKKQPVAFWCNPISGHNTLYWYLQNLGQGPELLIRYENEEAVDDSQLPKDRFSAERLKGVDSTLKIQPAELGDSAVYLCASSITGSPNTEAFFGQGTRLTVV.

The CDR3 nucleotides read TGTGCCAGTCGGCAATCCTATAATTCACCCCTCCACTTT. Its protein product is CASRQSYNSPLHF. The J gene is TRBJ1-6, the V gene TRBV19; D gene unclear. Germline CDR1 LNHDA, CDR2 SQIVND (reference sequence). CDR3 length: 13 residues. V lost 8 bases to trimming and J lost 1 base, with 6 bases between them.

The CDR3 reads CASSEGRVANSPLHF. The CDR3 coding sequence is TGTGCCAGCAGTGAGGGGCGGGTAGCTAATTCACCCCTCCACTTT. V and J are TRBV2 and TRBJ1-6; perhaps TRBD1 as D (5 bases). The germline CDR1 and CDR2 sequences are SNHLY and FYNNEI. The CDR3 is 15 residues long. V lost 3 bases and J lost 6, with 12 bases in between.

The chain combines TRBV9 with TRBJ2-2; D gene ambiguous. The CDR3 extends over 14 amino acids. Trimming shortened V by 5 bases and J by 0 bases, and 8 bases separated the two germline ends. Germline CDR1 is SGDLS and CDR2 is YYNGEE. CDR3 amino acids: CASRDRTNTGELFF. The CDR3 nucleotides read TGTGCCAGCAGGGACCGGACGAACACCGGGGAGCTGTTTTTT.